These 21 T cell receptor beta chains were all obtained from the same sample, sequenced in a study of cytomegalovirus exposure and HLA in healthy donors. It was with 60 Vbeta and 13 Jbeta primers that the PCR ran. Profiled with immunoSEQ multiplex PCR; TCRdb holds only in-frame clones, not every one. The table lists under 100,000 clones, 65% to 80% of them singletons. The material sequenced was PBMCs. All receptors come from a human donor in good health.

The DNA for the CDR3 is TGTGCCAGCAGTGACTCCAGGACAGGTTACAATGAGCAGTTCTTC. Encoded protein: CASSDSRTGYNEQFF. The chain uses TRBV6-4 and TRBJ2-1; 7 nucleotides agree with TRBD1. Germline V CDR1 and CDR2: MRHNA, SNTAGT. V shed 0 bases and J 4 bases; nucleotides not matched to a gene: 3. This CDR3 has 15 residues.

The J gene is TRBJ2-7, the V gene TRBV29-1; D gene uncertain. The length of the CDR3 is 12 residues. Trimming took 1 base from V and 2 from J, leaving 6 bases between them. The germline V gene encodes CDR1 SQVTM and CDR2 ANQGSEA. The CDR3 loop reads CSVEGKPYEQYF. CDR3 in DNA: TGCAGCGTTGAAGGAAAGCCCTACGAGCAGTACTTC.

The gene calls are TRBV11-3 and TRBJ2-5; D gene uncertain. CDR3 length equals 13 residues. Germline V gives CDR1 SGHNT, CDR2 YENEEA. The V end lost 0 bases, the J end lost 7 bases, and 9 bases lay between the germline ends. CDR3 nucleotides: TGTGCCAGCAGCTTAGAAGAGAGTGGGACCCAGTACTTC. The encoded protein is CASSLEESGTQYF.

The chain has TRBV4-1 and TRBJ1-1, with D possibly being TRBD1 (5 bases). With 6 bases removed from V and 7 bases from J, the gap between germline ends came to 9 bases. The CDR3 is 11 amino acids. The germline V gene has CDR1 MGHRA and CDR2 YSYEKL. CDR3 loop: CASRKGLEAFF. For the CDR3, the DNA is TGCGCCAGCAGGAAGGGGCTTGAAGCTTTCTTT.

This clone was seen once. The chain couples TRBV29-1 to TRBJ2-1, with a tentative D call TRBD2 (5 bases). Trimming cost V 7 bases and J 3 bases, with 10 bases left between them. Germline values: CDR1 SQVTM, CDR2 ANQGSEA. CDR3 length equals 12 residues. This CDR3 is CSASRYYNEQFF. DNA of the CDR3: TGCAGCGCTAGCCGATACTACAATGAGCAGTTCTTC.

The chain has TRBV5-8 and TRBJ2-7; TRBD2 matches at 7 bases. V was clipped by 3 bases and J by 3 bases; unmatched bases: 0. This CDR3 region has 12 residues. From germline, CDR1 is SGHTS and CDR2 YDEGEE. CDR3 in DNA: TGTGCCAGCAGCTGGGAGGGCTACGAGCAGTACTTC. Its protein product is CASSWEGYEQYF.

The chain has TRBV7-2 and TRBJ2-5; 10 bases agree with TRBD2. V dropped 7 bases and J dropped 2; count of bases not matched to a gene: 7. The germline gives CDR1 SGHTA, CDR2 FQGNSA. This CDR3 region has 15 residues. The CDR3 sequence is CASKKAGGPQETQYF. The CDR3 nucleotides read TGTGCCAGCAAAAAAGCGGGGGGGCCTCAAGAGACCCAGTACTTC.

The V gene is TRBV5-4, the J gene TRBJ1-6, with no clear D. Trimming removed 0 bases at V and 8 bases at J, with 15 bases between. The CDR3 contains 16 residues. Looked up from germline, CDR1 is SGHNT and CDR2 is YYREEE (reference sequence). This CDR3 reads CASSLGGGPRHSPLHF. The CDR3 DNA reads as TGTGCCAGCAGCTTGGGGGGAGGACCGAGGCATTCACCCCTCCACTTT.

The V and J genes are TRBV19 and TRBJ1-6, with a possible D match to TRBD1 (6 bases). The CDR3 has 14 residues. The V end lost 6 bases, the J end lost 6 bases, and 12 bases lay between the germline ends. In germline, CDR1 is LNHDA, CDR2 SQIVND (reference sequence). The CDR3 sequence is CASRPGHSNSPLHF. CDR3 coding DNA: TGTGCCAGTAGACCGGGACACTCTAATTCACCCCTCCACTTT.

The chain uses TRBV18 and TRBJ2-7, with D possibly matching TRBD2 (6 bases). Trimming took off 2 bases at V and 0 bases at J, with 8 bases between the two ends. Per the germline V gene, CDR1 is KGHSH and CDR2 is LQKENI. The CDR3 is 14 residues long. Here the CDR3 reads CASSPVGGSYEQYF. Here the CDR3 DNA reads TGTGCCAGCTCACCAGTCGGGGGCTCCTACGAGCAGTACTTC.

The V gene is TRBV6-5, the J gene TRBJ2-7; D call uncertain. The CDR3 runs to 14 residues. V was cut by 7 bases and J by 4 bases, with 17 bases left in between. CDR1 MNHEY and CDR2 SVGAGI come from the germline V gene. The CDR3: CASTQGSYGYEQYF. CDR3 sequence (DNA): TGTGCCAGCACCCAAGGATCCTACGGGTACGAGCAGTACTTC.

This clone was seen only a few times. J is TRBJ2-7 and V is TRBV5-4, with D maybe TRBD2 (7 bases). The V gene's germline CDR1 is SGHNT and CDR2 YYREEE (reference sequence). This CDR3 spans 16 amino acids. V gave up 1 base and J gave up 1 base, with 15 bases separating them. CDR3 in amino acids: CASSLNPGGASYEQYF. The CDR3 DNA follows: TGTGCCAGCAGCTTGAATCCGGGGGGCGCGTCCTACGAGCAGTACTTC. Full variable domain (outside the CDR3, taken from reference TRBV5-4 and TRBJ2-7): ETGVTQSPTHLIKTRGQQVTLRCSSQSGHNTVSWYQQALGQGPQFIFQYYREEENGRGNFPPRFSGLQFPNYSSELNVNALELDDSALYLCASSLNPGGASYEQYFGPGTRLTVT.

This clone was counted only a few times. The gene calls are TRBV1 and TRBJ2-7; TRBD2, as called in the table, went unchecked against the DNA. TRBV1 is designated a pseudogene. The CDR3 covers 21 residues. This CDR3 is CTSSQDLVWEREQRTAYEQYF. The CDR3 region has the DNA TGCACCAGCAGCCAAGATCTAGTATGGGAGCGGGAGCAAAGAACGGCCTACGAGCAGTACTTC.

This clone occurred a few times. The genes are TRBV19 and TRBJ1-2; 7 bases line up with TRBD1. CDR3 length equals 15 residues. Per germline, CDR1 LNHDA and CDR2 SQIVND (reference sequence). Germline trimming cut 3 bases from V and 3 bases from J; bases unmatched to any gene: 7. This chain's CDR3 is CASSMPRQGYYGYTF. Here the CDR3 DNA reads TGTGCCAGTAGTATGCCTCGACAGGGTTACTATGGCTACACCTTC.

The V call is TRBV30, the J call TRBJ1-6; TRBD1 agrees at 9 bases. The CDR3 contains 11 residues. V dropped 8 bases and J dropped 7; count of bases not matched to a gene: 0. In germline, CDR1 is GTSNPN, CDR2 SVGIG (reference sequence). The CDR3 DNA reads TGTGCCGGACAGGGGAATTCACCCCTCCACTTT. Encoded protein: CAGQGNSPLHF. Variable domain in full (rest from reference TRBV30 and TRBJ1-6): SQTIHQWPATLVQPVGSPLSLECTVEGTSNPNLYWYRQAAGRGLQLLFYSVGIGQISSEVPQNLSASRPQDRQFILSSKKLLLSDSGFYLCAGQGNSPLHFGNGTRLTVT.

This clone was seen just once. The chain links TRBV19 to TRBJ1-4, with a possible D match to TRBD1 (5 bases). V was pared by 7 bases and J by 6 bases, with 18 bases between. This CDR3 comprises 15 residues. The germline V gene has CDR1 LNHDA and CDR2 SQIVND (reference sequence). The CDR3 is CASKDLRGGDEKLFF. The CDR3 coding sequence is TGTGCCAGTAAAGACTTAAGGGGTGGCGATGAAAAACTGTTTTTT.

This clone was seen more than once but under ten times. The chain carries TRBV7-2 and TRBJ2-7; no clear D gene. The CDR3 runs to 13 residues. From germline, CDR1 is SGHTA and CDR2 FQGNSA. Trimming pared 1 base from V and 2 bases from J, leaving 6 bases between. In DNA form, the CDR3 reads TGTGCCAGCAGCTTAGTGTCTACCTACGAGCAGTACTTC. The encoded protein is CASSLVSTYEQYF. The variable domain in full, completed from reference TRBV7-2 and TRBJ2-7, reads GAGVSQSPSNKVTEKGKDVELRCDPISGHTALYWYRQSLGQGLEFLIYFQGNSAPDKSGLPSDRFSAERTGGSVSTLTIQRTQQEDSAVYLCASSLVSTYEQYFGPGTRLTVT.

J is TRBJ2-7 and V is TRBV7-8; D uncertain. Looked up from germline, CDR1 is SGHVS and CDR2 is FQNEAQ. The CDR3 loop spans 15 amino acids. Deletions cut 0 bases from V and 0 bases from J, with 9 bases between. CDR3 loop: CASSLARRFSYEQYF. As DNA, the CDR3 is TGTGCCAGCAGCTTAGCGCGCAGGTTCTCCTACGAGCAGTACTTC.

This clone was seen only once. The rearrangement links TRBV9 to TRBJ1-4; 7 bases line up with TRBD1. Germline lookup yields CDR1 SGDLS and CDR2 YYNGEE. This CDR3 has 13 residues. Unmatched junction bases numbered 7, after V lost 6 bases and J lost 8 bases. The CDR3 protein is CASNRDSQEKLFF. CDR3 sequence (DNA): TGTGCCAGCAACCGGGACAGCCAGGAAAAACTGTTTTTT. The full variable domain, with the rest looked up from reference TRBV9 and TRBJ1-4, is DSGVTQTPKHLITATGQRVTLRCSPRSGDLSVYWYQQSLDQGLQFLIQYYNGEERAKGNILERFSAQQFPDLHSELNLSSLELGDSALYFCASNRDSQEKLFFGSGTQLSVL.

This clone was found once. The gene calls are TRBV15 and TRBJ2-1; 10 bases align to TRBD1. Germline values: CDR1 LNHNV, CDR2 YYDKDF (reference sequence). V dropped 5 bases and J dropped 4; count of bases not matched to a gene: 5. The CDR3 has 15 residues. DNA of the CDR3: TGTGCCACCAGCCGGGACAGGGGACTTTACAATGAGCAGTTCTTC. Encoded protein: CATSRDRGLYNEQFF.

V is TRBV30 and J is TRBJ1-6; TRBD1 is a possible D gene (6 bases). V was pared by 6 bases and J by 3 bases, with 12 bases between. The germline V gene encodes CDR1 GTSNPN and CDR2 SVGIG (reference sequence). The CDR3 runs to 14 residues. The CDR3 DNA follows: TGTGCCTGTCAGACAGGAAACTATAATTCACCCCTCCACTTT. This codes for CACQTGNYNSPLHF. Together with reference TRBV30 and TRBJ1-6, the CDR3 gives the full variable domain: SQTIHQWPATLVQPVGSPLSLECTVEGTSNPNLYWYRQAAGRGLQLLFYSVGIGQISSEVPQNLSASRPQDRQFILSSKKLLLSDSGFYLCACQTGNYNSPLHFGNGTRLTVT.